A selection of T cell receptor beta chains follows, all from one sample in a study of circulating and synovial CD4+ cells in juvenile arthritis. Assay used: immunoSEQ multiplex PCR; TCRdb lists only in-frame clones, some missing. Among about 34,000 clones listed, less than 97% were seen once. Sequencing was performed on CD4+ T cells from blood. These receptors all stem from a human donor with juvenile idiopathic arthritis. Each CDR3 is given with its conserved first and last residue. The D gene is left open where the match is weak. Rows give clone size only sometimes, using once, few, many, or a class for an expanded clone.

TRBV5-6	NA	NA	TRBJ1-5	TGTGCCAGCAGCTCCAGGCTTCAGCCCCAGCATTTT	CASSSRLQPQHF
TRBV27	NA	TRBD2	TRBJ2-3	TGTGCCAGCAGTTTACAACTAGCGGCAGCCACAGATACGCAGTATTTT	CASSLQLAAATDTQYF
TRBV5-1	NA	TRBD1	TRBJ1-2	TGCGCCAGCAGCCTCACCGTGACAGGGGATGGCTACACCTTC	CASSLTVTGDGYTF
TRBV9	NA	NA	TRBJ1-2	TGTGCCAGCAGGTCGGACTATGGCTACACCTTC	CASRSDYGYTF
TRBV6-1	NA	TRBD1	TRBJ1-2	TGTGCCAGCAGTGAACCCGACAGGGTCTATGGCTACACCTTC	CASSEPDRVYGYTF
TRBV2	once	NA	TRBJ2-5	TGTGCCAGCAGGGAGGAAGAGACCCAGTACTTC	CASREEETQYF
TRBV11-2	NA	TRBD1	TRBJ2-7	TGTGCCAGCAGCTCCCCCAGGGGGATAAGGAAGCAGTACTTC	CASSSPRGIRKQYF
TRBV27	NA	TRBD1	TRBJ1-6	TGTGCCAGCAGACCTTATCGACAGGGGGCAAACTCACCCCTCCACTTT	CASRPYRQGANSPLHF
TRBV4-2	NA	TRBD2	TRBJ2-5	TGTGCCAGCAGCCAAGTCGACAGCGGGGGGGCCGAGACCCAGTACTTC	CASSQVDSGGAETQYF
TRBV6-5	NA	NA	TRBJ1-6	TGTGCCAGCAGTAGATCAAGGACAGCTAATTCACCCCTCCACTTT	CASSRSRTANSPLHF
TRBV6-1	NA	NA	TRBJ1-1	TGTGCCAGCAGTCTTGGGGGCCTGAACACTGAAGCTTTCTTT	CASSLGGLNTEAFF
TRBV7-9	NA	NA	TRBJ2-3	TGTGCCAGCAGCTTATCGGTTAGCACAGATACGCAGTATTTT	CASSLSVSTDTQYF
TRBV6-1	NA	NA	TRBJ1-2	TGTGCCAGCAGCCGGGACACCAACTATGGCTACACCTTC	CASSRDTNYGYTF
TRBV5-6	NA	NA	TRBJ2-1	TGTGCCAGCAGCTTAAGCTTAACTTCCGGGGTTTTCTACAATGAGCAGTTCTTC	CASSLSLTSGVFYNEQFF
TRBV2	NA	NA	TRBJ2-7	TGTGCCAGCAGTGTTCAGGGCGACCCCTACGAGCAGTACTTC	CASSVQGDPYEQYF
TRBV19	NA	TRBD2	TRBJ2-5	TGTGCCAGTTCCATGCGGGGGAGCAGCCAAGAGACCCAGTACTTC	CASSMRGSSQETQYF
TRBV27	NA	NA	TRBJ1-2	TGTGCCAGCAGTCTGGGCCCGGGGGGGAGCTATGGCTACACCTTC	CASSLGPGGSYGYTF
TRBV30	NA	TRBD1	TRBJ2-7	TGTGCCTGGAGCAGGGGGTACTACGAGCAGTACTTC	CAWSRGYYEQYF
TRBV30	NA	TRBD2	TRBJ2-7	TGTGCCTGGAGTGCGACTAGCGGGATGCGTGGGGGAACGTACGAGCAGTACTTC	CAWSATSGMRGGTYEQYF
TRBV5-1	NA	NA	TRBJ2-3	TGCGCCAGCAGCCCTACGGACAGCGCAGATACGCAGTATTTT	CASSPTDSADTQYF
TRBV7-8	NA	TRBD2	TRBJ2-1	TGTGCCAGCAGCCCAAATAGCGGGAGTAGAAATGAGCAGTTCTTC	CASSPNSGSRNEQFF
TRBV15	NA	TRBD2	TRBJ2-3	TGTGCCACCAGCAGAGACGGGGGGGCCTTGGATACGCAGTATTTT	CATSRDGGALDTQYF
TRBV5-4	NA	TRBD1	TRBJ1-2	TGTGCCAGCAGCCCGACAGGGGGCGCGGGGGGCTACACCTTC	CASSPTGGAGGYTF
TRBV6-6	NA	TRBD1	TRBJ2-7	TGTGCCAGCAGTTACTCAGACAGGGGCTACGAGCAGTACTTC	CASSYSDRGYEQYF
TRBV29-1	NA	NA	TRBJ2-3	TGCAGCGTTGAAGATCTTAAGAGCCAGGGGCCCCACGGGGATACGCAGTATTTT	CSVEDLKSQGPHGDTQYF
TRBV18	once	TRBD1	TRBJ1-2	TGTGCCAGCTCACCACTAGGGACAGAGGGTTATGGTTACACCTTC	CASSPLGTEGYGYTF
TRBV6-1	NA	NA	TRBJ1-4	TGTGCCAGCAGAGATAGAATTAATGAAAAACTGTTTTTT	CASRDRINEKLFF
TRBV28	NA	NA	TRBJ2-7	TGTGCCAGCAGTTCCCTCGGGGGTTTCTACGAGCAGTACTTC	CASSSLGGFYEQYF
TRBV25-1	NA	TRBD2	TRBJ2-3	TGTGCCAGCAGTGAAACCGGACTAGCGGGGCGGACGGATACGCAGTATTTT	CASSETGLAGRTDTQYF
TRBV2	NA	NA	TRBJ1-2	TGTGCCAGCAGTGAAGAGAGAGGCTACACCTTC	CASSEERGYTF
TRBV19	NA	TRBD2	TRBJ2-7	TGTGCCAGTAGTATAGAAGCTACTAGCGTTACCTACGAGCAGTACTTC	CASSIEATSVTYEQYF
TRBV5-1	NA	TRBD1	TRBJ2-1	TGCGCCAGCAGGGGGACAGGGGGGGCCAATGAGCAGTTCTTC	CASRGTGGANEQFF
TRBV5-1	NA	NA	TRBJ2-3	TGCGCCAGCAAAGGTACGGGTAGGAGGGCAGATACGCAGTATTTT	CASKGTGRRADTQYF
TRBV9	NA	TRBD1	TRBJ1-1	TGTGCCAGCAGCAAAGGACAGGGATGGGTGGGCACTGAAGCTTTCTTT	CASSKGQGWVGTEAFF
TRBV2	once	TRBD1	TRBJ1-2	TGTGCCGGTTGCATGGGACAGGGGGCCTATGGCTACACCTTC	CAGCMGQGAYGYTF
TRBV13	NA	TRBD1	TRBJ2-2	TGTGCCAGCAGCTCCCTGACAGGGCGATATCTCGCCGGGGAGCTGTTTTTT	CASSSLTGRYLAGELFF
TRBV4-2	once	TRBD2	TRBJ2-3	TGTGCCAGCAGCCCCCGTTTAGCGGGGCGCACAGATACGCAGTATTTT	CASSPRLAGRTDTQYF
TRBV5-1	NA	NA	TRBJ2-2	TGCGCCAGCGGATCTGGGCAGCCCAACACCGGGGAGCTGTTTTTT	CASGSGQPNTGELFF
TRBV5-1	NA	TRBD2	TRBJ2-1	TGCGCCAGCGCTGTCCCGTTACTAGCGGGGGGGATAAGCTCCTACAATGAGCAGTTCTTC	CASAVPLLAGGISSYNEQFF
TRBV5-1	NA	NA	TRBJ2-3	TGCGCCAGCAAACGGAGCACTAGCACAGATACGCAGTATTTT	CASKRSTSTDTQYF
TRBV10-3	NA	NA	TRBJ1-1	TGTGCCATCAGTGACCGGGGGAAGAACACTGAAGCTTTCTTT	CAISDRGKNTEAFF
TRBV28	NA	TRBD1	TRBJ1-3	TGTGCCAGCAGGCATCGGCGGGGACAGGGGGCTGGAAACACCATATATTTT	CASRHRRGQGAGNTIYF
TRBV30	NA	NA	TRBJ1-2	TGTGCCTGGAGTGTACTAGAGATCTACACCTTC	CAWSVLEIYTF
TRBV7-9	NA	NA	TRBJ2-1	TGTGCCAGCAGCACCATCAGGGGGGCCAAGGATGAGCAGTTCTTC	CASSTIRGAKDEQFF
TRBV15	NA	NA	TRBJ2-5	TGTGCCACCAGCAGAGCCGAACCCCCGAGGGGGATTACTCAAGAGACCCAGTACTTC	CATSRAEPPRGITQETQYF
TRBV6-1	NA	NA	TRBJ2-7	TGTGCCAGCAGATCCCAGGGGCTCTCCTACGAGCAGTACTTC	CASRSQGLSYEQYF
TRBV4-1	NA	TRBD2	TRBJ2-3	TGCGCCAGCAGCCATTACGCGGGAGGTCGCGATACGCAGTATTTT	CASSHYAGGRDTQYF
TRBV9	few	TRBD1	TRBJ2-5	TGTGCCAGCAGCGTAGAAGGGACAGGGATTGGGGAGACCCAGTACTTC	CASSVEGTGIGETQYF
TRBV2	NA	TRBD1	TRBJ1-5	TGTGCCAGCCAAGGGGCAGGGGGCGGACAGCCCCAGCATTTT	CASQGAGGGQPQHF
TRBV5-1	NA	TRBD2	TRBJ2-1	TGCGCCAGCTTTGTAGGACTAGCGGGAAACAATGAGCAGTTCTTC	CASFVGLAGNNEQFF
TRBV29-1	NA	NA	TRBJ2-1	TGCAGCGTTGAAGTAGGCAGGGATTATGAGCAGTTCTTC	CSVEVGRDYEQFF